Shown below are 21 T cell receptor beta chains from a single sample sequenced in a study of T cell changes during pregnancy in multiple sclerosis. Assay used: immunoSEQ multiplex PCR; TCRdb lists only in-frame clones, some missing. The repertoire holds about 73,000 clones, with under 90% as singletons. The material sequenced was peripheral blood, taken after pregnancy. Receptors originate from a female donor in good health, enrolled as a control in a pregnancy study.

V and J are TRBV10-1 and TRBJ2-7; 13 bases map to TRBD2. The CDR3 spans 15 residues. With 3 bases clipped from V and 4 bases from J, the junction kept 3 bases outside the gene matches. Germline-derived CDR1 and CDR2 are WNHNN and SYGVQD (reference sequence). The CDR3 DNA follows: TGCGCCAGCAGTGAACGACTAGCGGGAGGATACGAGCAGTACTTC. Its translation is CASSERLAGGYEQYF.

The gene calls are TRBV5-1 and TRBJ2-1; 12 bases agree with TRBD2. The trim removed 5 bases at V and 3 bases at J, leaving 12 bases unmatched. The CDR3 has 18 amino acids. Germline CDR1 is SGHRS and CDR2 is YFSETQ. The CDR3 DNA reads TGCGCCAGCAGTCCCACTAGCGGGGGGCCGCAGGGCTACAATGAGCAGTTCTTC. Translation gives CASSPTSGGPQGYNEQFF.

This chain connects TRBV9 to TRBJ2-7; 8 positions match TRBD1. Trimming cost V 4 bases and J 0 bases; bases outside gene matches: 6. The CDR3 spans 15 residues. Germline V gene sequence: CDR1 SGDLS, CDR2 YYNGEE. The CDR3 protein is CASSQGQASSYEQYF. The CDR3 DNA sequence: TGTGCCAGCAGCCAGGGACAGGCAAGCTCCTACGAGCAGTACTTC.

The V and J genes are TRBV15 and TRBJ2-1; D call uncertain. Looked up from germline, CDR1 is LNHNV and CDR2 is YYDKDF (reference sequence). V lost 6 bases and J 0 bases, leaving 9 bases between the germline ends. The length of the CDR3 is 14 residues. This CDR3 is CATRAVRSYNEQFF. DNA for the CDR3: TGTGCCACCAGGGCGGTACGCTCCTACAATGAGCAGTTCTTC.

V and J are TRBV6-1 and TRBJ2-7; the match to TRBD2 covers 12 bases. CDR1 MNHNS and CDR2 SASEGT come from the germline V gene. The CDR3 is made up of 19 amino acids. The V gene end was trimmed by 2 bases and the J gene end by 7 bases; junction bases not matched to a gene: 18. CDR3 amino acids: CASSEKRALAGGVLKEQYF. The CDR3, as DNA: TGTGCCAGCAGTGAAAAGAGGGCACTAGCGGGAGGAGTACTTAAAGAGCAGTACTTC.

This clone has just one count. The chain is built from TRBV9 and TRBJ2-1; the match to TRBD2 covers 8 bases. The CDR3 sequence is 18 residues long. The trim removed 0 bases at V and 9 bases at J, leaving 17 bases unmatched. CDR1 is SGDLS, CDR2 YYNGEE, per germline. The CDR3 DNA reads TGTGCCAGCAGCGTAGGCAGGGTGCTAGCGGGCGGGGGTGGTGAGCAGTTCTTC. Translating gives CASSVGRVLAGGGGEQFF.

This sequence joins TRBV12-5 and TRBJ1-6; 7 bases are a match to TRBD1. In germline, CDR1 is LGHNT, CDR2 FRNRAP. The CDR3 length is 14 residues. Trimming removed 5 bases from V and 10 bases from J; junction bases left unmatched: 8. CDR3 loop: CASGPTGFWSPLHF. CDR3 nucleotide sequence: TGTGCTAGTGGTCCGACAGGGTTTTGGTCACCCCTCCACTTT.

The J gene is TRBJ1-2, the V gene TRBV5-4; D is unresolved. Germline loops: CDR1 SGHNT, CDR2 YYREEE (reference sequence). This CDR3 comprises 11 residues. The V and J ends lost 0 bases and 8 bases respectively, with 5 bases between them. The CDR3 is CASSLGAGYTF. CDR3 bases: TGTGCCAGCAGCTTGGGAGCCGGCTACACCTTC.

The chain has TRBV2 and TRBJ2-3; the D is unclear. Trimming removed 7 bases from V and 4 bases from J, with 18 bases in between. This CDR3 has 15 amino acids. Per the germline V gene, CDR1 is SNHLY and CDR2 is FYNNEI. The CDR3 loop reads CASKPPALVADTQYF. The CDR3 DNA reads TGTGCCAGCAAACCCCCAGCCCTAGTGGCAGATACGCAGTATTTT.

This clone appeared a single time. V usage is TRBV10-3 and J usage is TRBJ2-7; a possible D gene is TRBD1 (5 bases). V was pared by 7 bases and J by 2 bases, with 15 bases between. Germline CDR1 and CDR2: ENHRY and SYGVKD. The CDR3 contains 14 residues. CDR3 coding DNA: TGTGCCATCACCGCCATTAACAGGACCTACGAGCAGTACTTC. This gives the protein CAITAINRTYEQYF.

V usage is TRBV2 and J usage is TRBJ1-2; TRBD1 aligns across 9 bases. The CDR3 loop spans 16 amino acids. The junction had 9 bases not matched to a gene; V was cut back by 4 bases and J by 3 bases. CDR1 and CDR2 from the germline V gene are SNHLY and FYNNEI. CDR3 nucleotide sequence: TGTGCCAGCAGTGCCTTATACAGGGGGCGAGACTATGGCTACACCTTC. It specifies CASSALYRGRDYGYTF.

The chain uses TRBV30 and TRBJ1-1; no definite D call. In germline, CDR1 is GTSNPN, CDR2 SVGIG (reference sequence). The CDR3 loop spans 13 amino acids. V was clipped by 2 bases and J by 0 bases, with 7 bases between them. CDR3 coding DNA: TGTGCCTGGAGTCGGGTCATGAACACTGAAGCTTTCTTT. This sequence encodes CAWSRVMNTEAFF.

The chain links TRBV7-2 to TRBJ1-6, with a tentative D call TRBD1 (5 bases). The CDR3 contains 13 residues. With 5 bases removed from V and 11 bases from J, the gap between germline ends came to 13 bases. The germline gives CDR1 SGHTA, CDR2 FQGNSA. The CDR3: CASSQGLRAPLHF. CDR3 DNA sequence: TGTGCCAGCAGCCAGGGACTTCGGGCACCCCTCCACTTT. Supplemented by reference TRBV7-2 and TRBJ1-6, the full variable domain reads GAGVSQSPSNKVTEKGKDVELRCDPISGHTALYWYRQSLGQGLEFLIYFQGNSAPDKSGLPSDRFSAERTGGSVSTLTIQRTQQEDSAVYLCASSQGLRAPLHFGNGTRLTVT.

The rearrangement uses TRBV7-9 and TRBJ2-7, with TRBD1 matching 9 bases. Per the germline V gene, CDR1 is SEHNR and CDR2 is FQNEAQ (reference sequence). The CDR3 sequence is 15 residues long. V dropped 5 bases and J dropped 2; count of bases not matched to a gene: 7. CDR3 DNA: TGTGCCAGCAGCCCCGGACAGGGGCAGGCCTACGAGCAGTACTTC. This codes for CASSPGQGQAYEQYF.

The chain carries TRBV25-1 and TRBJ1-3, with 10 bases fitting TRBD1. The V and J ends lost 7 bases and 1 base, in that order; junction bases with no gene match: 1. Germline V gene data show CDR1 as MGHDK and CDR2 as SYGVNS. The CDR3 is 14 residues long. The CDR3 nucleotides read TGTGCCAGCATGGACAGGGGGTCTGGAAACACCATATATTTT. This codes for CASMDRGSGNTIYF.

The rearrangement links TRBV7-2 to TRBJ1-3, with a tentative D call TRBD1 (6 bases). The V end was cut by 5 bases, the J end by 1 base, with 9 bases between. Germline V lookup: CDR1 SGHTA, CDR2 FQGNSA. This CDR3 is built from 14 residues. CDR3 amino acids: CASSAQGSGNTIYF. The CDR3 bases are TGTGCCAGCAGCGCCCAGGGGTCTGGAAACACCATATATTTT.

In this sample, this clone turned up once. This rearrangement joins TRBV18 to TRBJ2-7; D might be TRBD1 (5 bases). The CDR3 has 15 residues. The V gene's germline CDR1 is KGHSH and CDR2 LQKENI. Trimming removed 2 bases from V and 5 bases from J, with 16 bases in between. CDR3 sequence (DNA): TGTGCCAGCTCACCAGAAGTGGGGCTGCTAAACGAGCAGTACTTC. Translating gives CASSPEVGLLNEQYF.

This chain connects TRBV11-2 to TRBJ2-3; 9 bases map to TRBD2. The CDR3 has 16 amino acids. The J segment lost 0 bases and the V segment lost 5 bases, leaving 6 bases of the junction unmatched. CDR1 and CDR2 (germline): SGHAT, FQNNGV. In DNA, the CDR3 is TGTGCCAGCAGCGCCCAGGCGGGAGGGAGCACAGATACGCAGTATTTT. Its protein is CASSAQAGGSTDTQYF.

This clone was seen a single time. CDR3 sequence: CASSLAGGIETQYF. Here the CDR3 DNA reads TGCGCCAGCAGCTTGGCGGGAGGGATCGAGACCCAGTACTTC. This chain uses TRBV5-1 with TRBJ2-5; 8 nucleotides line up with TRBD2. Trimming cost V 0 bases and J 5 bases; bases outside gene matches: 3. This CDR3 comprises 14 residues. Germline V gives CDR1 SGHRS, CDR2 YFSETQ.

The V and J genes are TRBV4-2 and TRBJ1-2; 7 bases are shared with TRBD1. The germline V gene has CDR1 LGHNA and CDR2 YNFKEQ. V lost 0 bases and J lost 1; bases outside the gene matches: 8. The CDR3 has 17 residues. The CDR3 bases are TGTGCCAGCAGCCAAGATTCTTCAGGGGGGAGTAACTATGGCTACACCTTC. It translates to CASSQDSSGGSNYGYTF.

The chain links TRBV6-1 to TRBJ1-2; D not resolved. V was pared by 2 bases and J by 5 bases, with 9 bases between. CDR1 and CDR2 (germline): MNHNS, SASEGT. The CDR3 sequence is 13 residues long. CDR3 DNA sequence: TGTGCCAGCAGTGAACAAACAGTATATGGCTACACCTTC. It yields the protein CASSEQTVYGYTF.